The 27 T cell receptor beta chains presented below share a single source sample, sequenced in a study of shared clonotypes between healthy human individuals. CD45RO negativity and positive selection for CCR7 defined naive CD8 cells, a population that excluded terminally differentiated effector memory CD45RA+ cells. Using immunoSEQ multiplex PCR, the repertoire was profiled, and TCRdb retains in-frame clones only, with some absent. Of about 2 million clones in the sample, about 95% were seen once. Material for sequencing was naive CD8+ T cells sorted from blood. These TCRs come from a man aged 18-30 years in good health.

V usage is TRBV2 and J usage is TRBJ2-5; 7 positions agree with TRBD1. CDR1 SNHLY and CDR2 FYNNEI come from the germline V gene. CDR3 length: 14 amino acids. Trimming at V came to 5 bases and at J to 1 base, leaving 4 bases not matched to a gene. The CDR3 nucleotides read TGTGCCAGCAGTAGGGGGCCCATCCAAGAGACCCAGTACTTC. Translating it yields CASSRGPIQETQYF.

This clone has only one observation. The sample carries other DNA sequences with the same CDR3. The chain joins TRBV7-6 to TRBJ2-5, with a tentative D call TRBD1 (5 bases). Trimming took off 5 bases at V and 3 bases at J, with 7 bases between the two ends. CDR1 is SGHVS and CDR2 is FNYEAQ in the germline V gene. CDR3 length: 12 residues. DNA of the CDR3: TGTGCCAGCAGCCCCAGGGAAGAGACCCAGTACTTC. Translated: CASSPREETQYF.

The chain has TRBV4-3 and TRBJ2-7; 11 nucleotides match TRBD2. From germline, CDR1 is LGHNA and CDR2 YSLEER. The CDR3 covers 20 residues. The trim removed 0 bases at V and 6 bases at J, leaving 19 bases unmatched. CDR3 in amino acids: CASSQDNILAGGLSWSEQYF. The CDR3, as DNA: TGCGCCAGCAGCCAAGATAATATATTAGCGGGAGGGCTTTCCTGGTCCGAGCAGTACTTC.

The CDR3 DNA is TGTGCCAGCAGCTTGGAGCTGAGCTCCTACAATGAGCAGTTCTTC. This codes for CASSLELSSYNEQFF. V gene TRBV5-8 combines with J gene TRBJ2-1, with D unclear. Germline CDR1 reads SGHTS; CDR2 reads YDEGEE. V dropped 0 bases and J dropped 0 bases, with 7 bases sitting between them. The CDR3 extends over 15 amino acids.

The rearrangement uses TRBV15 and TRBJ1-1; D is ambiguous. Germline V gene data show CDR1 as LNHNV and CDR2 as YYDKDF (reference sequence). Deletions cut 5 bases from V and 0 bases from J, with 10 bases between. This CDR3 spans 14 amino acids. Here the CDR3 DNA reads TGTGCCACCAGCGTGTCTCTGATGAACACTGAAGCTTTCTTT. Protein product: CATSVSLMNTEAFF.

V and J are TRBV6-5 and TRBJ2-7; 7 bases map to TRBD1. Germline V CDR1 and CDR2: MNHEY, SVGAGI. The CDR3 is 13 residues long. V was pared by 6 bases and J by 7 bases, with 9 bases of the junction left unmatched. The CDR3: CASSPGTVREQYF. CDR3 in DNA: TGTGCCAGCAGCCCCGGGACAGTTCGGGAGCAGTACTTC.

In this sample, this clone turned up once. The chain links TRBV25-1 to TRBJ2-1, with D tentatively TRBD2 (6 bases). There are 15 residues in the CDR3. The V end lost 3 bases, the J end lost 6 bases, and 15 bases lay between the germline ends. Germline V gene sequence: CDR1 MGHDK, CDR2 SYGVNS. The CDR3 region is CASSDPGSWGNEQFF. In DNA, the CDR3 is TGTGCCAGCAGTGATCCCGGGAGCTGGGGCAATGAGCAGTTCTTC.

The V gene is TRBV11-3, the J gene TRBJ1-1, with TRBD1 as a possible D gene (5 bases). The CDR3 contains 14 residues. Germline V CDR1 and CDR2: SGHNT, YENEEA. The V end lost 1 base, the J end lost 7 bases, and 13 bases lay between the germline ends. The chain's CDR3 is CASSLGRVVYEAFF. The CDR3, as DNA: TGTGCCAGCAGCTTAGGCAGGGTCGTTTATGAAGCTTTCTTT.

This chain joins TRBV28 and TRBJ2-2, with TRBD1 matching over 7 bases. Germline CDR1 and CDR2: MDHEN and SYDVKM. The V and J ends lost 6 bases and 6 bases, in that order; junction bases with no gene match: 10. The CDR3 consists of 15 residues. CDR3 nucleotide sequence: TGTGCCAGCAGACCCGTTCTCCAGGGGGCCGGGGAGCTGTTTTTT. It translates to CASRPVLQGAGELFF.

The chain uses TRBV9 and TRBJ2-3, with 9 bases identical to TRBD2. The CDR3 covers 19 residues. The germline CDR1 and CDR2 sequences are SGDLS and YYNGEE. V trimming: 0 bases; J trimming: 0 bases; junction bases outside the gene matches: 11. This CDR3 reads CASSVAFGASGASTDTQYF. DNA of the CDR3: TGTGCCAGCAGCGTAGCCTTCGGGGCTAGCGGGGCAAGCACAGATACGCAGTATTTT.

The chain carries TRBV6-6 and TRBJ2-7; D perhaps matches TRBD2 (6 bases). CDR1 and CDR2 (germline): MNHNY, SVGAGI (reference sequence). V gave up 5 bases and J gave up 2 bases, with 13 bases separating them. The CDR3 sequence is 14 residues long. CDR3 coding DNA: TGTGCCAGCAGTCTTCCGGGACTGACCTACGAGCAGTACTTC. Its protein is CASSLPGLTYEQYF.

This clone was seen a few times. Different DNA sequences within this sample yield the same CDR3. The chain's CDR3 is CASSEGGFYGYTF. The CDR3 DNA follows: TGCGCCAGCAGTGAAGGCGGCTTCTATGGCTACACCTTC. V and J are TRBV10-2 and TRBJ1-2; no clear D. This CDR3 contains 13 residues. CDR1 is WSHSY, CDR2 SAAADI, per germline. V lost 3 bases to trimming and J lost 4 bases, with 9 bases between them.

CDR3 coding DNA: TGCGCCAGCAGGTGGACAGGGAACACTGAAGCTTTCTTT. Translation gives CASRWTGNTEAFF. The genes are TRBV4-1 and TRBJ1-1; the match to TRBD1 covers 7 bases. The junction had 2 bases not matched to a gene; V was cut back by 6 bases and J by 1 base. Germline assignment: CDR1 MGHRA and CDR2 YSYEKL. The CDR3 extends over 13 amino acids.

This clone was detected only a few times. This chain uses TRBV6-6 with TRBJ2-7; possibly TRBD1 for D (6 bases). V was clipped by 5 bases and J by 3 bases, with 14 bases between them. This CDR3 comprises 14 residues. Germline V gives CDR1 MNHNY, CDR2 SVGAGI (reference sequence). This CDR3 is CASSRQGQYYEQYF. DNA of the CDR3: TGTGCCAGCAGTAGGCAGGGGCAATACTACGAGCAGTACTTC.

Remarks on this clone: Other nucleotide sequences in the sample specify the same CDR3. The chain has TRBV6-5 and TRBJ2-5; tentatively, D is TRBD2 (6 bases). V lost 3 bases, J lost 4 bases, and 15 bases lay in between. CDR1 is MNHEY and CDR2 is SVGAGI in the germline V gene. The CDR3 runs 15 residues. The DNA for the CDR3 is TGTGCCAGCAGTTATCAATCGGGAGTGGGAGAGACCCAGTACTTC. Translated: CASSYQSGVGETQYF.

The chain employs TRBV27 and TRBJ2-7; the D gene could be TRBD1 or TRBD2 (6 bases each). The CDR3 is 14 residues long. CDR1 is MNHEY, CDR2 SMNVEV, per germline (reference sequence). V lost 5 bases and J 2 bases, leaving 13 bases between the germline ends. CDR3 sequence (DNA): TGTGCCAGCAGTCAAGGGGGGCCCCCCTACGAGCAGTACTTC. Translating it yields CASSQGGPPYEQYF.

As for this clone: The sample contains more than one DNA sequence encoding this CDR3. The rearrangement uses TRBV19 and TRBJ2-2; D remains ambiguous. Trimming took 3 bases from V and 5 from J, leaving 4 bases between them. Per germline, CDR1 LNHDA and CDR2 SQIVND (reference sequence). This CDR3 comprises 12 residues. The CDR3 sequence: CASSILTGELFF. The CDR3 DNA sequence: TGTGCCAGTAGTATTCTGACCGGGGAGCTGTTTTTT.

As for this clone: The sample holds other DNA sequences that translate to the same CDR3. The CDR3 DNA is TGTGCCAGCAGCTTAGGTGGGGATGGCTACACCTTC. This gives the protein CASSLGGDGYTF. The chain uses TRBV7-9 and TRBJ1-2, with D hard to call. V shed 1 base and J shed 6 bases, with 6 bases lying between them. This CDR3 region has 12 residues. In germline, CDR1 is SEHNR, CDR2 FQNEAQ (reference sequence).

This chain joins TRBV9 and TRBJ2-1, with D hard to call. Trimming cost V 0 bases and J 9 bases, with 16 bases left between them. This CDR3 region has 15 residues. Germline V lookup: CDR1 SGDLS, CDR2 YYNGEE. The CDR3 region is CASSVAAAGVGEQFF. For the CDR3, the DNA is TGTGCCAGCAGCGTAGCGGCGGCTGGGGTGGGTGAGCAGTTCTTC.

This chain connects TRBV9 to TRBJ2-7, with 9 bases that match TRBD1. From germline, CDR1 is SGDLS and CDR2 YYNGEE. The CDR3 is 15 residues long. The J segment lost 6 bases and the V segment lost 4 bases, leaving 11 bases of the junction unmatched. The chain's CDR3 is CASSSYTGGQAEQYF. CDR3 nucleotide sequence: TGTGCCAGCAGCTCGTATACAGGGGGCCAGGCCGAGCAGTACTTC.

The V call is TRBV4-3, the J call TRBJ2-7, with 7 bases fitting TRBD1. This CDR3 is built from 15 residues. With V trimmed by 0 bases and J by 1 base, 3 bases remained unmatched. CDR1 LGHNA and CDR2 YSLEER come from the germline V gene. CDR3 sequence reads: CASSQDRGQSYEQYF. The CDR3, as DNA: TGCGCCAGCAGCCAAGATCGGGGACAGTCCTACGAGCAGTACTTC.

The chain links TRBV2 to TRBJ1-2; no clear D gene. Trimming shortened V by 8 bases and J by 8 bases, and 15 bases separated the two germline ends. Germline-derived CDR1 and CDR2 are SNHLY and FYNNEI. CDR3 size: 12 residues. The DNA of the CDR3 is TGTGCCAGCCCCGGGCCCCTCGGGGGCTACACCTTC. This encodes CASPGPLGGYTF.

This chain links TRBV2 with TRBJ2-3, with 12 nucleotides matching TRBD2. This CDR3 has 17 amino acids. V shed 1 base and J 4 bases; nucleotides not matched to a gene: 6. The germline gives CDR1 SNHLY, CDR2 FYNNEI. The CDR3 nucleotides are TGTGCCAGCAGTGAAGGCCTAGCGGGGGGGCTCGCAGATACGCAGTATTTT. Protein: CASSEGLAGGLADTQYF.

The rearrangement uses TRBV5-4 and TRBJ1-6; no firm D call. Germline CDR1 and CDR2: SGHNT and YYREEE (reference sequence). Deletions cut 4 bases from V and 7 bases from J, with 6 bases between. The CDR3 sequence is 12 residues long. CDR3 residues: CASSAQNSPLHF. CDR3 nucleotide sequence: TGTGCCAGCAGCGCCCAGAATTCACCCCTCCACTTT.

A word on this clone: Other DNA sequences in the sample encode the same CDR3. The chain couples TRBV5-6 to TRBJ2-7; D remains ambiguous. The V and J ends lost 1 base and 1 base respectively, with 6 bases between them. CDR1 SGHDT and CDR2 YYEEEE come from the germline V gene. CDR3 length: 13 amino acids. CDR3 coding DNA: TGTGCCAGCAGCTTGACAGTATCCTACGAGCAGTACTTC. Its protein product is CASSLTVSYEQYF.

V and J are TRBV2 and TRBJ2-7, with TRBD2 matching 7 bases. The J segment lost 3 bases and the V segment lost 3 bases, leaving 2 bases of the junction unmatched. The V gene's germline CDR1 is SNHLY and CDR2 FYNNEI. The CDR3 sequence is 13 residues long. The CDR3, as DNA: TGTGCCAGCAGTGACGGGGGGATCTACGAGCAGTACTTC. Amino acid sequence: CASSDGGIYEQYF.

V is TRBV9 and J is TRBJ2-1; 7 bases are shared with TRBD1. The CDR3 consists of 13 residues. With 3 bases clipped from V and 5 bases from J, the junction kept 2 bases outside the gene matches. In germline, CDR1 is SGDLS, CDR2 YYNGEE. The CDR3 protein is CASSGDSDNEQFF. The CDR3 DNA sequence: TGTGCCAGCAGCGGGGACAGCGACAATGAGCAGTTCTTC.